Below, one T cell receptor beta chain is given with its context. Its specificity is unknown. The source of the sample is a study of identical twins. Healthy Caucasians provided all donations. The V gene end was trimmed by 5 bases and the J gene end by 1 base; junction bases not matched to a gene: 11. This CDR3 spans 18 amino acids. Per the germline V gene, CDR1 is SGHVS and CDR2 is FQNEAQ. Regarding the study as a whole: The abundant beta clonotypes from cord blood had fewer insertions, and memory repertoires had none of this. Twins shared beta out-of-frame sequences in excess, but this excess was weaker.

TCRdb re-derived calls from the 5' RACE reads in MiXCR, one entry per CDR3 protein. The table has approximately 600,000 distinct CDR3 sequences, just over 7% seen once. These data were also reused for a study on yellow fever vaccine responses in identical twins.

Material: PBMCs. This receptor was obtained from a young woman in good health. V is TRBV7-8 and J is TRBJ1-5; 10 bases are shared with TRBD1. The CDR3 protein is CASSAGTGVRLSNQPQHF. CDR3 sequence (DNA): TGTGCCAGCAGCGCGGGGACAGGGGTTAGATTGAGCAATCAGCCCCAGCATTTT.